This T cell receptor beta chain was sequenced for a study of regulatory T cells in long-lasting Graves disease. Study details: Those Graves' patients who were newly diagnosed had been on antithyroid drugs under 3 months.

Arm-PCR of CDR3 regions and iRepertoire HTBI primers were used to build TCR beta libraries. TCRdb used MiXCR to reprocess the multiplex PCR reads, holding one entry per CDR3 protein. The table lists 400,000 to 500,000 distinct CDR3 sequences, about 15% of them singletons. CDR3 size: 13 residues. The ends were cut back, 7 bases at V and 0 bases at J, with 9 bases in the middle. The germline gives CDR1 LNHDA, CDR2 SQIVND (reference sequence). The time point was: newly diagnosed GD, antithyroid drugs for less than 3 months. The TCR library was made from RNA extracted from PBMCs. The sample also formed part of further work on T cells in Graves' hyperthyroidism and ophthalmopathy. That paper states: A set of HTBI primers served as the primers for a first-round RT-PCR of the TCR CDR3.

The clonotype originates from a young woman with Graves disease. This specimen consisted of peripheral blood mononuclear cells (PBMCs), obtained at new diagnosis, from a patient treated with antithyroid drugs. This chain connects TRBV19 to TRBJ2-5, with TRBD2 as a possible D gene (5 bases). CDR3 sequence: CASTGRYQETQYF. Here the CDR3 DNA reads TGTGCCAGTACGGGAAGGTACCAAGAGACCCAGTACTTC.